The 28 T cell receptor beta chains below come from one sample, sequenced in a study of T-cell memory formation after mild COVID-19. Using its own MiXCR run on the 5' RACE reads, TCRdb lists one record per CDR3 protein. The profile shows approximately 500,000 distinct CDR3 sequences, about 23% of them singletons. The sample taken for sequencing was PBMCs or a T cell subset sorted from them (not recorded which). The source is an adult woman who had mild COVID-19 (a few samples of this study predate the infection). Cell type and time point are not known.

This clonotype was seen many times. The V gene is TRBV5-1, the J gene TRBJ1-2; 9 positions match TRBD1. The germline V gene encodes CDR1 SGHRS and CDR2 YFSETQ. The CDR3 is made up of 14 amino acids. With 0 bases clipped from V and 8 bases from J, the junction kept 5 bases outside the gene matches. CDR3 bases: TGCGCCAGCAGCTTGGCCGGGGACAGGGTCGGCTACACCTTC. Translation: CASSLAGDRVGYTF.

This clonotype has just a few counts. The rearrangement uses TRBV14 and TRBJ2-5; D is unclear. Trimming removed 8 bases at V and 5 bases at J, with 15 bases between. Germline CDR1 is SGHDN and CDR2 is FVKESK. The CDR3 is 13 residues long. CDR3 nucleotide sequence: TGTGCCAGCCAGCCAGATCATGCGGAGACCCAGTACTTC. It yields the protein CASQPDHAETQYF.

This clonotype was detected only a few times. The chain employs TRBV7-9 and TRBJ1-2, with 7 bases fitting TRBD1. Germline loops: CDR1 SEHNR, CDR2 FQNEAQ (reference sequence). Trimming took 5 bases from V and 8 from J; bases not matched to a gene: 17. The CDR3 has 16 amino acids. The CDR3 loop is CASSEGTAQGILGYTF. The CDR3 DNA follows: TGTGCCAGCAGCGAGGGGACAGCCCAGGGAATATTGGGCTACACCTTC.

The rearrangement links TRBV19 to TRBJ1-1, with a weak D call TRBD1 (6 bases). The V and J ends lost 5 bases and 6 bases respectively, with 16 bases between them. Germline lookup yields CDR1 LNHDA and CDR2 SQIVND (reference sequence). The CDR3 sequence is 14 residues long. CDR3 region: CASSAKGYRAEAFF. Written as DNA, the CDR3 is TGTGCCAGTAGTGCAAAGGGGTACAGGGCTGAAGCTTTCTTT.

The V call is TRBV5-1, the J call TRBJ2-5; TRBD1 matches 9 bases. The CDR3 totals 15 residues. Germline values: CDR1 SGHRS, CDR2 YFSETQ. The ends lost 4 bases at V and 2 bases at J; junction bases unmatched: 6. The CDR3: CASSPQGASQETQYF. The CDR3 DNA is TGCGCCAGCAGCCCACAGGGGGCATCACAAGAGACCCAGTACTTC.

This clonotype has just a few counts. This chain uses TRBV12-3 or TRBV12-4 with TRBJ2-7, with D possibly being TRBD1 (6 bases). The CDR3 length is 13 residues. V lost 5 bases to trimming and J lost 5 bases, with 13 bases between them. The CDR3 region is CASSTTGINEQYF. CDR3 nucleotide sequence: TGTGCCAGCAGTACCACAGGGATCAACGAGCAGTACTTC.

The chain combines TRBV6-4 with TRBJ2-2; tentatively, D is TRBD1 (6 bases). Germline V CDR1 and CDR2: MRHNA, SNTAGT. Trimming left V 4 bases short and J 7 bases short, with 13 bases between. The CDR3 is made up of 14 amino acids. In DNA form, the CDR3 reads TGTGCCAGCAGTGCTGGGGGCCATGGCGGGGAGCTGTTTTTT. It specifies CASSAGGHGGELFF.

This clonotype has just one count. This chain connects TRBV5-1 to TRBJ2-1, with 12 bases aligning to TRBD2. V was pared by 4 bases and J by 6 bases, with 8 bases of the junction left unmatched. Germline V lookup: CDR1 SGHRS, CDR2 YFSETQ. This CDR3 spans 16 amino acids. The CDR3 loop is CASSPRTSGNGNEQFF. The CDR3 nucleotides are TGCGCCAGCAGCCCGAGGACTAGCGGGAACGGCAATGAGCAGTTCTTC.

This clonotype was observed a few times. The V gene is TRBV5-1, the J gene TRBJ2-1; D may be TRBD1 or TRBD2 (5 bases each). The CDR3 contains 14 residues. The germline V and J ends were trimmed by 2 bases and 6 bases, with 12 bases remaining between them. In germline, CDR1 is SGHRS, CDR2 YFSETQ. The CDR3 sequence: CASSFRGAGNEQFF. The CDR3 DNA is TGCGCCAGCAGCTTTCGAGGGGCTGGCAATGAGCAGTTCTTC.

V usage is TRBV24-1 and J usage is TRBJ2-1; 8 positions match TRBD2. Trimming cost V 0 bases and J 8 bases; bases outside gene matches: 5. The CDR3 spans 15 residues. CDR1 is KGHDR and CDR2 is SFDVKD in the germline V gene. CDR3 in DNA: TGTGCCACCAGTGATTTGTCGGGAGGGCGGGATGAGCAGTTCTTC. Translating gives CATSDLSGGRDEQFF.

The chain carries TRBV7-9 and TRBJ1-4, with TRBD1 matching 9 bases. The trim removed 5 bases at V and 3 bases at J, leaving 4 bases unmatched. CDR3 length: 15 amino acids. Germline values: CDR1 SEHNR, CDR2 FQNEAQ (reference sequence). CDR3 DNA: TGTGCCAGCAGCCCACAGGGGGCGGCTAATGAAAAACTGTTTTTT. Translating it yields CASSPQGAANEKLFF.

As DNA, the CDR3 is TGTGCCAGCAGTACGACGGGACAGGGGAACGATCAGCCCCAGCATTTT. It specifies CASSTTGQGNDQPQHF. The chain couples TRBV6-2 or TRBV6-3 to TRBJ1-5; 10 bases agree with TRBD1. The ends lost 5 bases at V and 5 bases at J; junction bases unmatched: 9. CDR3 length: 16 residues. Per the germline V gene, CDR1 is MNHEY and CDR2 is SVGEGT.

V gene TRBV20-1 combines with J gene TRBJ1-5; no reliable D call. V was shortened by 1 base and J by 3 bases, with 4 bases between the two germline ends. The CDR3 has 12 residues. Germline loops: CDR1 DFQATT, CDR2 SNEGSKA (reference sequence). The CDR3 loop reads CSARGTNQPQHF. The DNA for the CDR3 is TGCAGTGCTAGAGGGACCAATCAGCCCCAGCATTTT.

The J gene is TRBJ2-7, the V gene TRBV12-3 or TRBV12-4, with 8 nucleotides matching TRBD2. CDR3 size: 15 residues. J gave up 4 bases and V 5 bases, and 10 bases lay outside the gene matches. The CDR3 reads CASSGGGAGEYEQYF. The CDR3 coding sequence is TGTGCCAGCAGTGGGGGGGGAGCGGGAGAATACGAGCAGTACTTC.

V gene TRBV7-9 combines with J gene TRBJ2-3; D is perhaps TRBD1 (6 bases). This CDR3 region has 14 residues. Trimming cost V 5 bases and J 1 base, with 10 bases left between them. Germline V gene lookup returns CDR1 SEHNR and CDR2 FQNEAQ (reference sequence). The CDR3 is CASSHRVGTDTQYF. In DNA, the CDR3 is TGTGCCAGCAGCCACAGGGTAGGCACAGATACGCAGTATTTT.

The chain has TRBV7-9 and TRBJ1-4; D unclear. The V end was cut by 4 bases, the J end by 8 bases, with 14 bases between. The CDR3 runs 14 residues. CDR1 is SEHNR and CDR2 is FQNEAQ in the germline V gene (reference sequence). DNA of the CDR3: TGTGCCAGCAGCTCTGGCTATAGCGGCGAAAAACTGTTTTTT. Protein: CASSSGYSGEKLFF.

This chain uses TRBV3-1 with TRBJ2-7; tentatively, D is TRBD2 (7 bases). V shed 1 base and J shed 6 bases, with 13 bases lying between them. The CDR3 length is 14 residues. Germline V gene sequence: CDR1 LGHDT, CDR2 YNNKEL (reference sequence). The CDR3 is CASSQVAGAGEQYF. DNA of the CDR3: TGTGCCAGCAGCCAAGTGGCGGGGGCGGGCGAGCAGTACTTC.

The chain links TRBV11-2 to TRBJ2-5; 11 nucleotides align to TRBD2. V lost 5 bases to trimming and J lost 2 bases; unmatched junction nucleotides: 13. This CDR3 spans 18 amino acids. Germline CDR1 and CDR2: SGHAT and FQNNGV. The CDR3 reads CASSPGALAGGRQETQYF. As DNA, the CDR3 is TGTGCCAGCAGCCCGGGGGCCCTAGCGGGGGGACGGCAAGAGACCCAGTACTTC.

This chain connects TRBV4-2 to TRBJ2-1; 8 bases map to TRBD2. Trimming cost V 1 base and J 2 bases; bases outside gene matches: 4. The CDR3 is made up of 16 amino acids. Germline V gene data show CDR1 as LGHNA and CDR2 as YNFKEQ. This CDR3 is CASSQGTSPTYNEQFF. The CDR3 nucleotides read TGTGCCAGCAGCCAAGGGACTAGCCCCACCTACAATGAGCAGTTCTTC.

This clonotype occurred a few times. V usage is TRBV5-6 and J usage is TRBJ2-5; TRBD1 agrees at 8 bases. The trim removed 0 bases at V and 2 bases at J, leaving 6 bases unmatched. Germline V gene data show CDR1 as SGHDT and CDR2 as YYEEEE. CDR3 length equals 16 residues. CDR3 region: CASSLVSGGLQETQYF. In DNA form, the CDR3 reads TGTGCCAGCAGCTTGGTTTCAGGGGGCTTACAAGAGACCCAGTACTTC.

The J gene is TRBJ1-1, the V gene TRBV5-6, with 9 nucleotides matching TRBD1. J gave up 4 bases and V 4 bases, and 2 bases lay outside the gene matches. There are 13 residues in the CDR3. Germline CDR1 reads SGHDT; CDR2 reads YYEEEE. This CDR3 is CASSATGGTEAFF. For the CDR3, the DNA is TGTGCCAGCAGCGCGACAGGGGGCACTGAAGCTTTCTTT.

This chain joins TRBV6-5 and TRBJ1-2, with D possibly matching TRBD1 (6 bases). The V end lost 4 bases, the J end lost 7 bases, and 10 bases lay between the germline ends. Germline lookup yields CDR1 MNHEY and CDR2 SVGAGI. This CDR3 is 12 amino acids long. CDR3 bases: TGTGCCAGCAGTTCTGTGGGGGCTGGCTACACCTTC. It is translated as CASSSVGAGYTF.

About this clonotype itself: The junction and the germline gene differ at one end; a read error may be behind it. V is TRBV7-8 and J is TRBJ2-3, with D possibly TRBD1 on 5 matching bases. The CDR3 extends over 15 amino acids. Germline V gene data show CDR1 as SGHVS and CDR2 as FQNEAQ. The CDR3 DNA reads TGTGCCATCAGCCCCGGTCCAGGGTGGACAGATACGCAGTATTTT. Protein: CAISPGPGWTDTQYF.

This clonotype turned up a few times. The CDR3 DNA follows: TGTGCCAGCAGTTCTCCGGGCGGGCGGAGCACCGGGGAGCTGTTTTTT. Residues: CASSSPGGRSTGELFF. The chain links TRBV6-6 to TRBJ2-2, with TRBD2 as a possible D gene (5 bases). The CDR3 consists of 16 residues. The germline V and J ends were trimmed by 4 bases and 4 bases, with 16 bases remaining between them. CDR1 and CDR2 from the germline V gene are MNHNY and SVGAGI (reference sequence).

This clonotype was counted only a few times. This rearrangement joins TRBV5-5 to TRBJ1-5; perhaps TRBD1 as D (5 bases). Germline V gene sequence: CDR1 SGHKS, CDR2 YYEKEE (reference sequence). V lost 2 bases, J lost 0 bases, and 18 bases lay in between. The CDR3 loop spans 18 amino acids. The CDR3 spells CASSFRYRWEGSNQPQHF. The CDR3 DNA reads TGTGCCAGCAGCTTTAGGTACAGGTGGGAAGGTAGCAATCAGCCCCAGCATTTT. Based on the CDR3 plus reference TRBV5-5 and TRBJ1-5, the full variable domain is DAGVTQSPTHLIKTRGQQVTLRCSPISGHKSVSWYQQVLGQGPQFIFQYYEKEERGRGNFPDRFSARQFPNYSSELNVNALLLGDSALYLCASSFRYRWEGSNQPQHFGDGTRLSIL.

This chain joins TRBV7-2 and TRBJ2-1; no reliable D call. This CDR3 is 12 amino acids long. The V end was cut by 5 bases, the J end by 7 bases, with 9 bases between. The germline V gene has CDR1 SGHTA and CDR2 FQGNSA. The chain's CDR3 is CASSPPWNEQFF. CDR3 bases: TGTGCCAGCAGCCCCCCATGGAATGAGCAGTTCTTC.

The chain recombines TRBV24-1 with TRBJ1-2, with D unclear. The CDR3 totals 15 residues. The V gene lost 3 bases and the J gene lost 5 bases, with 15 bases spanning the gap. CDR1 is KGHDR, CDR2 SFDVKD, per germline. DNA for the CDR3: TGTGCCACCAGTGATCCCAACGTAGGACGGTATGGCTACACCTTC. Protein sequence: CATSDPNVGRYGYTF.

Only a few counts were recorded for this clonotype. The V call is TRBV7-9, the J call TRBJ2-7; D unresolved. V dropped 5 bases and J dropped 0 bases, with 11 bases sitting between them. CDR1 is SEHNR and CDR2 is FQNEAQ in the germline V gene (reference sequence). The CDR3 consists of 14 residues. CDR3 protein: CASSPPHSSYEQYF. CDR3 sequence (DNA): TGTGCCAGCAGCCCCCCCCACAGCTCCTACGAGCAGTACTTC.